The sequence of this T cell receptor (beta chain) was determined in a study of blood T cell repertoires in COVID-19. Study at large: Acute and convalescent COVID-19 specimens originated in the United States, Italy and Spain.

CDR1 is SGHDN and CDR2 is FVKESK in the germline V gene. The CDR3 is 17 residues long. Trimming took off 1 base at V and 5 bases at J, with 20 bases between the two ends. Some clones are missing from TCRdb's copy, which holds only in-frame ones; the method was immunoSEQ multiplex PCR. The sample contains over 200,000 clones, around 80% of which appear only once. The source is an elderly woman with active or convalescent COVID-19. This chain joins TRBV14 and TRBJ2-5; D may be TRBD1 (8 bases). The sequenced material came from peripheral blood. CDR3 DNA sequence: TGTGCCAGCAGCCAAGTTAGTTGGAGCGGGGACAGGGAGACCCAGTACTTC. Translating gives CASSQVSWSGDRETQYF.